Listed below are T cell receptor beta chains from one sample, sequenced in a study of blood T cell repertoires in COVID-19. Sequenced by immunoSEQ multiplex PCR; TCRdb stores in-frame clones only, minus some. The table shows 370,000 or so clones, with roughly 86% occurring only once. Material: PBMCs or T cells enriched from blood (not recorded which). The receptors originated from a man in his thirties or forties who had recovered from COVID-19. Both conserved end residues are part of each CDR3. Each record gives: CDR3 length, V gene, clone size, D gene, J gene, CDR3 DNA, CDR3 protein. The D gene is left open where the match is weak. Clone size, where shown, is once, few, many, or a class for clones that have expanded.

CDR3 length: 13
V gene: TRBV7-2
clone size: NA
D gene: NA
J gene: TRBJ1-1
CDR3 DNA: TGTGCCAGCAGCTTTCAGGGATCCACTGAAGCTTTCTTT
CDR3 protein: CASSFQGSTEAFF

CDR3 length: 14
V gene: TRBV6-5
clone size: NA
D gene: NA
J gene: TRBJ2-7
CDR3 DNA: TGTGCCAGCAGTTACCTGGGCAGGGACTACGAGCAGTACTTC
CDR3 protein: CASSYLGRDYEQYF

CDR3 length: 11
V gene: TRBV2
clone size: NA
D gene: TRBD1
J gene: TRBJ1-1
CDR3 DNA: TGTGCCAGCAGTACAGGGGCTGAAGCTTTCTTT
CDR3 protein: CASSTGAEAFF

CDR3 length: 14
V gene: TRBV19
clone size: NA
D gene: TRBD1
J gene: TRBJ1-6
CDR3 DNA: TGTGCCAGTAGTTGGGACAGGGAGTATTCACCCCTCCACTTT
CDR3 protein: CASSWDREYSPLHF

CDR3 length: 13
V gene: TRBV30
clone size: NA
D gene: NA
J gene: TRBJ2-3
CDR3 DNA: TGTGCCTGGAGGGGGGGATTCACAGATACGCAGTATTTT
CDR3 protein: CAWRGGFTDTQYF

CDR3 length: 13
V gene: TRBV7-2
clone size: few
D gene: NA
J gene: TRBJ2-2
CDR3 DNA: TGTGCCAGCAGCTTTCCGTCGGTGGGGGAGCTGTTTTTT
CDR3 protein: CASSFPSVGELFF

CDR3 length: 12
V gene: TRBV18
clone size: NA
D gene: NA
J gene: TRBJ1-1
CDR3 DNA: TGTGCCAGCTCCCCCCAGAGGGATCCAGCTTTCTTT
CDR3 protein: CASSPQRDPAFF

CDR3 length: 15
V gene: TRBV6-5
clone size: NA
D gene: NA
J gene: TRBJ2-1
CDR3 DNA: TGTGCCAGCAGGAAAGACAGAAGCTCCTACAATGAGCAGTTCTTC
CDR3 protein: CASRKDRSSYNEQFF

CDR3 length: 15
V gene: TRBV19
clone size: few
D gene: NA
J gene: TRBJ1-1
CDR3 DNA: TGTGCCAGTAGTATAGAAAGGGGCCCGAACACTGAAGCTTTCTTT
CDR3 protein: CASSIERGPNTEAFF

CDR3 length: 14
V gene: TRBV4-2
clone size: NA
D gene: TRBD1
J gene: TRBJ2-7
CDR3 DNA: TGTGCCAGCAGCCAGGGACAGGGGACCTACGAGCAGTACTTC
CDR3 protein: CASSQGQGTYEQYF

CDR3 length: 13
V gene: TRBV29-1
clone size: once
D gene: NA
J gene: TRBJ1-1
CDR3 DNA: TGCAGCGTTATTGAGGGCTGGAACACTGAAGCTTTCTTT
CDR3 protein: CSVIEGWNTEAFF

CDR3 length: 15
V gene: TRBV6-5
clone size: NA
D gene: TRBD2
J gene: TRBJ2-2
CDR3 DNA: TGTGCCAGCAGTTTAAGCGGGGGCGAGACCGGGGAGCTGTTTTTT
CDR3 protein: CASSLSGGETGELFF

CDR3 length: 15
V gene: TRBV5-1
clone size: NA
D gene: TRBD2
J gene: TRBJ2-3
CDR3 DNA: TGCGCCAGCAGCTGGGACCTAGCGGGGACAGATACGCAGTATTTT
CDR3 protein: CASSWDLAGTDTQYF

CDR3 length: 14
V gene: TRBV7-9
clone size: once
D gene: TRBD1
J gene: TRBJ2-1
CDR3 DNA: TGTGCCAGCAGCTCCCCAAACAGGGGTGATGAGCAGTTCTTC
CDR3 protein: CASSSPNRGDEQFF

CDR3 length: 15
V gene: TRBV11-2
clone size: NA
D gene: NA
J gene: TRBJ1-1
CDR3 DNA: TGTGCCAGCAGCGTGACAGGACCCGTGAACACTGAAGCTTTCTTT
CDR3 protein: CASSVTGPVNTEAFF

CDR3 length: 15
V gene: TRBV3-1/TRBV3-2
clone size: NA
D gene: NA
J gene: TRBJ2-5
CDR3 DNA: TGTGCCAGCATCCAAATAGGCCGGGGGTGGGAGACCCAGTACTTC
CDR3 protein: CASIQIGRGWETQYF

CDR3 length: 13
V gene: TRBV7-2
clone size: NA
D gene: NA
J gene: TRBJ1-1
CDR3 DNA: TGTGCCAGCAGCTTAGGTTTGAGGGAAGTGGCTTTCTTT
CDR3 protein: CASSLGLREVAFF

CDR3 length: 15
V gene: TRBV4-1
clone size: NA
D gene: TRBD1
J gene: TRBJ1-6
CDR3 DNA: TGCGCCAGCAGCCAAGATCCAGGGGGTTATTCACCCCTCCACTTT
CDR3 protein: CASSQDPGGYSPLHF

CDR3 length: 13
V gene: TRBV19
clone size: NA
D gene: TRBD1
J gene: TRBJ2-1
CDR3 DNA: TGTGCCAGTCGGCAGGGGGCGAAGAATGAGCAGTTCTTC
CDR3 protein: CASRQGAKNEQFF

CDR3 length: 12
V gene: TRBV6-4
clone size: NA
D gene: NA
J gene: TRBJ1-2
CDR3 DNA: TGTGCCAGCAGTGACGGGGGCACTGGCTACACCTTC
CDR3 protein: CASSDGGTGYTF

CDR3 length: 16
V gene: TRBV5-1
clone size: NA
D gene: TRBD1
J gene: TRBJ2-7
CDR3 DNA: TGCGCCAGCAGCCTATCCGGGACAGTCAACACCTACGAGCAGTACTTC
CDR3 protein: CASSLSGTVNTYEQYF

CDR3 length: 16
V gene: TRBV5-4
clone size: few
D gene: TRBD1
J gene: TRBJ1-6
CDR3 DNA: TGTGCCAGCAGCTTGGGGGTGGGACAGGGAAATTCACCCCTCCACTTT
CDR3 protein: CASSLGVGQGNSPLHF

CDR3 length: 17
V gene: TRBV2
clone size: once
D gene: TRBD1
J gene: TRBJ2-5
CDR3 DNA: TGTGCCAGCAGTGAGACTCAAGACAGGGGGTCTGAAGAGACCCAGTACTTC
CDR3 protein: CASSETQDRGSEETQYF

CDR3 length: 15
V gene: TRBV7-9
clone size: NA
D gene: TRBD1
J gene: TRBJ1-5
CDR3 DNA: TGTGCCAGCAGCTTATCCGTAGGGGGCGATCAGCCCCAGCATTTT
CDR3 protein: CASSLSVGGDQPQHF

CDR3 length: 15
V gene: TRBV13
clone size: NA
D gene: TRBD1
J gene: TRBJ2-3
CDR3 DNA: TGTGCCAGCAGCAGACGACAGGGGCCGGCAGATACGCAGTATTTT
CDR3 protein: CASSRRQGPADTQYF

CDR3 length: 14
V gene: TRBV6-5
clone size: NA
D gene: TRBD1
J gene: TRBJ1-2
CDR3 DNA: TGTGCCAGCAGGATTGGGACAGGGGAGGATGGCTACACCTTC
CDR3 protein: CASRIGTGEDGYTF

CDR3 length: 12
V gene: TRBV19
clone size: NA
D gene: NA
J gene: TRBJ1-1
CDR3 DNA: TGTGCCAGTGGCGGGCCTCGGACTGAAGCTTTCTTT
CDR3 protein: CASGGPRTEAFF

CDR3 length: 14
V gene: TRBV27
clone size: NA
D gene: TRBD1
J gene: TRBJ2-3
CDR3 DNA: TGTGCCAGCAGGACAGGGATTGACACAGATACGCAGTATTTT
CDR3 protein: CASRTGIDTDTQYF

CDR3 length: 13
V gene: TRBV15
clone size: NA
D gene: NA
J gene: TRBJ2-5
CDR3 DNA: TGTGCCACCGCTCTAGGCTATCGAGAGACCCAGTACTTC
CDR3 protein: CATALGYRETQYF

CDR3 length: 15
V gene: TRBV18
clone size: NA
D gene: TRBD2
J gene: TRBJ2-3
CDR3 DNA: TGTGCCAGCTCACCAGGACTAGCGGGGGGAGATACGCAGTATTTT
CDR3 protein: CASSPGLAGGDTQYF

CDR3 length: 13
V gene: TRBV7-8
clone size: NA
D gene: NA
J gene: TRBJ2-5
CDR3 DNA: TGTGCCAGCACCTCACCGACAGGAGAGACCCAGTACTTC
CDR3 protein: CASTSPTGETQYF

CDR3 length: 14
V gene: TRBV7-2
clone size: NA
D gene: NA
J gene: TRBJ1-4
CDR3 DNA: TGTGCCAGCAGCGCTCTCGGGGGTAATGAAAAACTGTTTTTT
CDR3 protein: CASSALGGNEKLFF

CDR3 length: 15
V gene: TRBV5-1
clone size: NA
D gene: NA
J gene: TRBJ2-3
CDR3 DNA: TGCGCCAGCAGCTTGTGGGCTAGCGGCACAGATACGCAGTATTTT
CDR3 protein: CASSLWASGTDTQYF

CDR3 length: 14
V gene: TRBV19
clone size: NA
D gene: NA
J gene: TRBJ1-5
CDR3 DNA: TGTGCCAGTACCCTAACAGGTTACAATCAGCCCCAGCATTTT
CDR3 protein: CASTLTGYNQPQHF

CDR3 length: 11
V gene: TRBV19
clone size: NA
D gene: NA
J gene: TRBJ2-3
CDR3 DNA: TGTGCCAGTAGTATTCTAGATACGCAGTATTTT
CDR3 protein: CASSILDTQYF

CDR3 length: 14
V gene: TRBV6-6
clone size: NA
D gene: NA
J gene: TRBJ1-1
CDR3 DNA: TGTGCCGCCAGTCCGGGACATAAGAACACTGAAGCTTTCTTT
CDR3 protein: CAASPGHKNTEAFF

CDR3 length: 13
V gene: TRBV3-1/TRBV3-2
clone size: once
D gene: TRBD1
J gene: TRBJ1-2
CDR3 DNA: TGTGCCAGCAGAGGGACAGGGCCCTATGGCTACACCTTC
CDR3 protein: CASRGTGPYGYTF

CDR3 length: 15
V gene: TRBV7-6
clone size: NA
D gene: TRBD1
J gene: TRBJ1-6
CDR3 DNA: TGTGCCAGCAGTCAGGGGGCAGGGATCAGTTCACCCCTCCACTTT
CDR3 protein: CASSQGAGISSPLHF

CDR3 length: 12
V gene: TRBV27
clone size: NA
D gene: NA
J gene: TRBJ2-7
CDR3 DNA: TGTGCCAGCAGCCCTGGTGGAGGAACCTTTTCCTTC
CDR3 protein: CASSPGGGTFSF

CDR3 length: 15
V gene: TRBV29-1
clone size: NA
D gene: TRBD2
J gene: TRBJ2-1
CDR3 DNA: TGCAGCGTTGATCCTCTAGCGGGGCTCTACAATGAGCAGTTCTTC
CDR3 protein: CSVDPLAGLYNEQFF

CDR3 length: 17
V gene: TRBV5-1
clone size: NA
D gene: NA
J gene: TRBJ2-3
CDR3 DNA: TGCGCCAGCAGCTTGAAAAGGGGGACGTCTGGCACAGATACGCAGTATTTT
CDR3 protein: CASSLKRGTSGTDTQYF

CDR3 length: 16
V gene: TRBV7-2
clone size: NA
D gene: TRBD1
J gene: TRBJ2-1
CDR3 DNA: TGTGCCAGCAGCTCAGCCGGGACAGAAGTCTACAATGAGCAGTTCTTC
CDR3 protein: CASSSAGTEVYNEQFF

CDR3 length: 12
V gene: TRBV12-3/TRBV12-4
clone size: NA
D gene: TRBD1
J gene: TRBJ1-2
CDR3 DNA: TGTGCCAGCAGTTCAGGGGGTTATGGCTACACCTTC
CDR3 protein: CASSSGGYGYTF

CDR3 length: 16
V gene: TRBV19
clone size: NA
D gene: NA
J gene: TRBJ1-4
CDR3 DNA: TGTGCCAGTAGACAACCCATGGGCAGGGGCGGCGAAAAACTGTTTTTT
CDR3 protein: CASRQPMGRGGEKLFF

CDR3 length: 13
V gene: TRBV7-7
clone size: NA
D gene: NA
J gene: TRBJ2-3
CDR3 DNA: TGTGCTAGCAGCTTACTTCGCACAGATACGCAGTATTTT
CDR3 protein: CASSLLRTDTQYF